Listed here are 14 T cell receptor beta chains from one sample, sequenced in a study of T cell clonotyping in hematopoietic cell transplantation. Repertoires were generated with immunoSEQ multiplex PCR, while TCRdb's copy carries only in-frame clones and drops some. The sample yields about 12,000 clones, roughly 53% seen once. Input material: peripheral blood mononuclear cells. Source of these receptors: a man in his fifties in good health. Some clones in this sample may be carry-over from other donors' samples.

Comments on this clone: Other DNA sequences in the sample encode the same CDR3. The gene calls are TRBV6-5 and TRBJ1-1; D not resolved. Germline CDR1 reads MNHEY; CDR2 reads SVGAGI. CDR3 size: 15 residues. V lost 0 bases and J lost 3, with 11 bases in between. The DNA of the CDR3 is TGTGCCAGCAGTTACTCACCCGGCGGGGACACTGAAGCTTTCTTT. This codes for CASSYSPGGDTEAFF.

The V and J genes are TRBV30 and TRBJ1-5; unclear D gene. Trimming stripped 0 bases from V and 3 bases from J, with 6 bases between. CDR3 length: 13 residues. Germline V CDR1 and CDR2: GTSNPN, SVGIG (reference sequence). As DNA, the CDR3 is TGTGCCTGGAGTGTATTGGTCAATCAGCCCCAGCATTTT. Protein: CAWSVLVNQPQHF.

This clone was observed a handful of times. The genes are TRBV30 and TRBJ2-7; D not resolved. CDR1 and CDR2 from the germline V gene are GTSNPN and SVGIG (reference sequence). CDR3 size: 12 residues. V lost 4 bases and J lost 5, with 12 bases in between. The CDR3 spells CAWTLAGHEQYF. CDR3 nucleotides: TGTGCCTGGACCTTAGCCGGGCACGAGCAGTACTTC. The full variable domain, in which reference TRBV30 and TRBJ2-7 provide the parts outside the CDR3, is SQTIHQWPATLVQPVGSPLSLECTVEGTSNPNLYWYRQAAGRGLQLLFYSVGIGQISSEVPQNLSASRPQDRQFILSSKKLLLSDSGFYLCAWTLAGHEQYFGPGTRLTVT.

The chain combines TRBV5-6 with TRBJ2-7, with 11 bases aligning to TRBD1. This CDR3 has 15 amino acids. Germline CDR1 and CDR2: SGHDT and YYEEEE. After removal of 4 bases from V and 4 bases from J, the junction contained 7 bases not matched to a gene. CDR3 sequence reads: CASSAPDRGRYEQYF. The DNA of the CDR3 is TGTGCCAGCAGCGCACCGGACAGGGGGCGTTACGAGCAGTACTTC.

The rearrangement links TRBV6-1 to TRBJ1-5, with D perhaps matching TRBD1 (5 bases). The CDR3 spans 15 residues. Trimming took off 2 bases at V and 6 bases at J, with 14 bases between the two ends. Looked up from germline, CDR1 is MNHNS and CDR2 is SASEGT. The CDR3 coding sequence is TGTGCCAGCAGTGAATCCGGGGGAAGGGGTCAGCCCCAGCATTTT. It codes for CASSESGGRGQPQHF.

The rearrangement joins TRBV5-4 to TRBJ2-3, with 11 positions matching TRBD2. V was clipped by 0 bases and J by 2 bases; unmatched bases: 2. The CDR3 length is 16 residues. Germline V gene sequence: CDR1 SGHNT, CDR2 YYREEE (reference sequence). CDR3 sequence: CASSLGTSGYTDTQYF. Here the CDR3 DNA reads TGTGCCAGCAGCTTGGGGACTAGCGGGTACACAGATACGCAGTATTTT.

The CDR3 DNA is TGTGCCAGCAGTTACTCCCCCGACAGTCTCCAAGAGACCCAGTACTTC. It encodes CASSYSPDSLQETQYF. The rearrangement joins TRBV6-5 to TRBJ2-5; perhaps TRBD1 as D (5 bases). V shed 0 bases and J shed 1 base, with 12 bases lying between them. The CDR3 totals 16 residues. Germline loops: CDR1 MNHEY, CDR2 SVGAGI.

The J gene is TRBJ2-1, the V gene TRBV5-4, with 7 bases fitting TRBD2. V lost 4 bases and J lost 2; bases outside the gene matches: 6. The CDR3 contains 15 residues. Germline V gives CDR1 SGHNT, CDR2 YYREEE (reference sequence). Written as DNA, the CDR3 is TGTGCCAGCAGCCGCAGCGGGACCGCCTACAATGAGCAGTTCTTC. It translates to CASSRSGTAYNEQFF.

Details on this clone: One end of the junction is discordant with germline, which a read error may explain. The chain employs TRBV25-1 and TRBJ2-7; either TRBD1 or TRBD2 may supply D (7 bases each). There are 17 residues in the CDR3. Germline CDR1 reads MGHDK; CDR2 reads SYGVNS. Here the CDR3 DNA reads TGTGCCAGCAGCGGCAGGGGGGGATCAGCGGACTCCCACGAGCAGTACTTC. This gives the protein CASSGRGGSADSHEQYF.

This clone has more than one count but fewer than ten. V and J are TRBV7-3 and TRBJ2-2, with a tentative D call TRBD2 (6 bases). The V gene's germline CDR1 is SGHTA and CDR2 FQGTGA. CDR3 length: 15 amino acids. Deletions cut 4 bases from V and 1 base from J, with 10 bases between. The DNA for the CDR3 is TGTGCCAGCAGCTCTTGGGGGGAGAACACCGGGGAGCTGTTTTTT. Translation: CASSSWGENTGELFF.

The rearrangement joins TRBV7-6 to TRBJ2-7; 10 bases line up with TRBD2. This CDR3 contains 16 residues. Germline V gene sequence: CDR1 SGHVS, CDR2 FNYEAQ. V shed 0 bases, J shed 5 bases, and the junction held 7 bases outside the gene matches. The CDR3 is CASSLARAGGRHEQYF. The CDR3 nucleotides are TGTGCCAGCAGCTTAGCGCGAGCGGGGGGGCGCCACGAGCAGTACTTC.

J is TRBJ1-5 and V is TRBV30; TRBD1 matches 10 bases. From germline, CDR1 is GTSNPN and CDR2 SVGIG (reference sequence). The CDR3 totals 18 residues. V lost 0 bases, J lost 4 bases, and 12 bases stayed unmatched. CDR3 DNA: TGTGCCTGGAGTGTAAGGGGAGTGGTGGACAGGGGGAATCAGCCCCAGCATTTT. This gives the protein CAWSVRGVVDRGNQPQHF. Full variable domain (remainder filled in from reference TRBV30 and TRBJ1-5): SQTIHQWPATLVQPVGSPLSLECTVEGTSNPNLYWYRQAAGRGLQLLFYSVGIGQISSEVPQNLSASRPQDRQFILSSKKLLLSDSGFYLCAWSVRGVVDRGNQPQHFGDGTRLSIL.

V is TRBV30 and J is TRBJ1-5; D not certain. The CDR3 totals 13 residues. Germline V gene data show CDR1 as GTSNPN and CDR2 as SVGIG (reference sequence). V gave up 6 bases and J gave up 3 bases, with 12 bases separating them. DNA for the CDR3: TGTGCCTGCACAGAGGACGACAATCAGCCCCAGCATTTT. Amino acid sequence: CACTEDDNQPQHF.

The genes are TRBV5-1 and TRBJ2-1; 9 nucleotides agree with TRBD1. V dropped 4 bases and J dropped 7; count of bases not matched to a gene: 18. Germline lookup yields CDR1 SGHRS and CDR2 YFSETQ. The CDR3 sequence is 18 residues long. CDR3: CASSPYYGTGGAWNEQFF. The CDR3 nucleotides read TGCGCCAGCAGCCCCTACTACGGAACAGGGGGCGCATGGAATGAGCAGTTCTTC.